This T cell receptor beta chain was retrieved from a study of cytomegalovirus exposure and HLA in healthy donors. General study findings and limits: The authors later linked a missense DCLRE1C variant to TCR beta V- and J-gene trimming. It was confirmed in vitro that a few of the CMV-associated chains were specific for CMV antigens. About 87% or about 30% of the time was how often most TCR beta V segments were productive, according to an earlier analysis. Reportedly, cytomegalovirus status was diagnosed with high sensitivity and specificity.

The study ran its PCR with 60 Vbeta and 13 Jbeta primers. Here immunoSEQ multiplex PCR was the method, and the copy in TCRdb shows in-frame clones only, minus some. The sample carries fewer than 140,000 clones, roughly 74% recorded once. Of note for this clone: The target antigen is unknown.

Input material: PBMCs. This receptor was taken from a man between 35 and 55 years old in good health and CMV-seronegative.

The CDR3 nucleotides are TGTGCCAGCAGTTTCGGGACTAGCGGAGCTAATGAGCAGTTCTTC. Amino acid sequence: CASSFGTSGANEQFF. The rearrangement links TRBV2 to TRBJ2-1; 11 bases align to TRBD2. This CDR3 is 15 amino acids long. V dropped 5 bases and J dropped 7; count of bases not matched to a gene: 7. Germline-derived CDR1 and CDR2 are SNHLY and FYNNEI.